Shown below are 25 T cell receptor beta chains from a single sample sequenced in a study of OX40 agonist ivuxolimab in advanced cancers. Only in-frame clones appear in the TCRdb table, and some are missing; sequencing was by immunoSEQ multiplex PCR. Of approximately 55,000 clones listed, about 86% are singletons. Sequencing was performed on CD4+ or CD8+ T cells sorted from blood, taken in a trial of the OX40 agonist ivuxolimab. These receptors were taken from an adult with an advanced solid tumor such as melanoma, head and neck, liver or kidney cancer.

The rearrangement joins TRBV30 to TRBJ1-1; D gene unclear. The CDR3 contains 15 residues. CDR1 and CDR2 from the germline V gene are GTSNPN and SVGIG (reference sequence). The germline V and J ends were trimmed by 0 bases and 4 bases, with 15 bases remaining between them. CDR3 nucleotides: TGTGCCTGGAGTGTCGGTCGCGGATGGGGCACTGAAGCTTTCTTT. Translation: CAWSVGRGWGTEAFF.

The chain recombines TRBV10-3 with TRBJ2-3; the match to TRBD1 covers 7 bases. Trimming cost V 6 bases and J 1 base; bases outside gene matches: 10. The CDR3 has 16 amino acids. Germline V lookup: CDR1 ENHRY, CDR2 SYGVKD. Written as DNA, the CDR3 is TGTGCCATCAGGAATAAGACAGGGACCGGCACAGATACGCAGTATTTT. Protein product: CAIRNKTGTGTDTQYF.

The chain links TRBV5-4 to TRBJ2-1, with TRBD2 matching 11 bases. The V gene end was trimmed by 4 bases and the J gene end by 8 bases; junction bases not matched to a gene: 8. This CDR3 is built from 15 residues. Germline assignment: CDR1 SGHNT and CDR2 YYREEE (reference sequence). CDR3: CASSQTSGTLYEQFF. For the CDR3, the DNA is TGTGCCAGCAGCCAGACTAGCGGGACATTGTATGAGCAGTTCTTC.

V gene TRBV7-9 combines with J gene TRBJ2-2, with unresolved D. From germline, CDR1 is SEHNR and CDR2 FQNEAQ (reference sequence). Trimming shortened V by 1 base and J by 5 bases, and 5 bases separated the two germline ends. The CDR3 totals 13 residues. CDR3 nucleotide sequence: TGTGCCAGCAGCTTAGTAAGGACCGGGGAGCTGTTTTTT. Translating gives CASSLVRTGELFF. Supplemented by reference TRBV7-9 and TRBJ2-2, the full variable domain reads DTGVSQNPRHKITKRGQNVTFRCDPISEHNRLYWYRQTLGQGPEFLTYFQNEAQLEKSRLLSDRFSAERPKGSFSTLEIQRTEQGDSAMYLCASSLVRTGELFFGEGSRLTVL.

The sample holds one count of this clone. The CDR3 nucleotides read TGTGCCAGCAGTTTACCCACCTCCTACGAGCAGTACTTC. This codes for CASSLPTSYEQYF. This chain connects TRBV28 to TRBJ2-5; no firm D call. The DNA end favors TRBJ2-7, so the J call may be wrong. The CDR3 is made up of 13 amino acids. The germline gives CDR1 MDHEN, CDR2 SYDVKM.

This clone was seen a single time. The chain uses TRBV10-3 and TRBJ1-2, with 9 positions matching TRBD1. Germline trimming cut 6 bases from V and 8 bases from J; bases unmatched to any gene: 7. CDR3 length: 13 amino acids. The germline CDR1 and CDR2 sequences are ENHRY and SYGVKD. The CDR3 reads CAIRGGQGGGYTF. CDR3 nucleotides: TGTGCCATCAGGGGGGGACAGGGTGGCGGCTACACCTTC.

CDR3 coding DNA: TGTGCCAGCAGCCCAGCTCCAGGGGGCGGGACAGATACGCAGTATTTT. Its translation: CASSPAPGGGTDTQYF. The chain carries TRBV7-3 and TRBJ2-3; 8 bases match TRBD1. Germline CDR1 reads SGHTA; CDR2 reads FQGTGA. This CDR3 spans 16 amino acids. V lost 5 bases to trimming and J lost 3 bases; unmatched junction nucleotides: 10.

In DNA, the CDR3 is TGTGCCTGGAGTGTGGACTCCAGTTTCAATCAGCCCCAGCATTTT. It translates to CAWSVDSSFNQPQHF. The J gene is TRBJ1-5, the V gene TRBV30; D call uncertain. Germline V CDR1 and CDR2: GTSNPN, SVGIG (reference sequence). CDR3 length: 15 amino acids. With 0 bases removed from V and 3 bases from J, the gap between germline ends came to 12 bases.

The chain has TRBV19 and TRBJ2-3; a weak D match, TRBD2 (6 bases). There are 14 residues in the CDR3. Germline CDR1 reads LNHDA; CDR2 reads SQIVND (reference sequence). With 6 bases removed from V and 5 bases from J, the gap between germline ends came to 15 bases. As DNA, the CDR3 is TGTGCCAGTAGCCTCGGGCCCGGGGGAGATACGCAGTATTTT. Translation: CASSLGPGGDTQYF.

This clone has a handful of counts. This sequence joins TRBV6-6 and TRBJ1-5, with unresolved D. Germline assignment: CDR1 MNHNY and CDR2 SVGAGI (reference sequence). V was pared by 0 bases and J by 0 bases, with 6 bases between. The CDR3 has 15 amino acids. In DNA, the CDR3 is TGTGCCAGCAGTTACTCGGGCGGTAGCAATCAGCCCCAGCATTTT. Protein: CASSYSGGSNQPQHF.

CDR3 in amino acids: CASSQMGTVSYEQYF. The CDR3 nucleotides read TGTGCCAGCAGCCAAATGGGGACAGTCTCCTACGAGCAGTACTTC. The chain couples TRBV6-6 to TRBJ2-7; 7 bases fit TRBD1. The junction had 8 bases not matched to a gene; V was cut back by 6 bases and J by 0 bases. Germline V gene sequence: CDR1 MNHNY, CDR2 SVGAGI (reference sequence). CDR3 length: 15 amino acids.

The V and J genes are TRBV7-9 and TRBJ2-7, with TRBD1 as a possible D gene (6 bases). Germline assignment: CDR1 SEHNR and CDR2 FQNEAQ (reference sequence). The CDR3 totals 14 residues. Between the trimmed V and J ends, which lost 1 base and 1 base, there was a span of 8 bases. Here the CDR3 reads CASSLVTGSYEQYF. Here the CDR3 DNA reads TGTGCCAGCAGCTTAGTAACAGGGTCCTACGAGCAGTACTTC.

V gene TRBV28 combines with J gene TRBJ1-5, with D unresolved. The CDR3 covers 13 residues. V was shortened by 7 bases and J by 0 bases, with 7 bases between the two germline ends. Germline V gives CDR1 MDHEN, CDR2 SYDVKM. Here the CDR3 reads CASTGSSNQPQHF. CDR3 nucleotide sequence: TGTGCCAGCACGGGGAGTAGCAATCAGCCCCAGCATTTT.

The V gene is TRBV6-6, the J gene TRBJ2-7; 10 bases line up with TRBD2. The CDR3 has 14 amino acids. The ends lost 5 bases at V and 4 bases at J; junction bases unmatched: 5. Germline values: CDR1 MNHNY, CDR2 SVGAGI (reference sequence). As DNA, the CDR3 is TGTGCCAGCAGTACTAGCGGGACTTCTTACGAGCAGTACTTC. It codes for CASSTSGTSYEQYF.

The count of this clone is one. The chain has TRBV7-2 and TRBJ1-2; D not resolved. The V end lost 5 bases, the J end lost 0 bases, and 25 bases lay between the germline ends. Looked up from germline, CDR1 is SGHTA and CDR2 is FQGNSA. This CDR3 comprises 19 residues. The CDR3 spells CASSLGRTGRVEANYGYTF. The CDR3 coding sequence is TGTGCCAGCAGCCTAGGAAGGACGGGTCGGGTCGAAGCTAACTATGGCTACACCTTC.

The chain employs TRBV5-4 and TRBJ2-7; D possibly corresponds to TRBD2 (6 bases). CDR3 length: 14 residues. The V end lost 5 bases, the J end lost 3 bases, and 15 bases lay between the germline ends. The germline gives CDR1 SGHNT, CDR2 YYREEE (reference sequence). In nucleotides, the CDR3 is TGTGCCAGCAGACCCGGGGGAGGTGTCTACGAGCAGTACTTC. This codes for CASRPGGGVYEQYF.

In its sample, this clone was seen once. The genes are TRBV19 and TRBJ2-1, with TRBD2 matching 8 bases. Germline CDR1 reads LNHDA; CDR2 reads SQIVND (reference sequence). V lost 4 bases, J lost 5 bases, and 13 bases stayed unmatched. The CDR3 is 17 residues long. The CDR3 sequence: CASSTQLLTSVHNEQFF. The CDR3 DNA follows: TGTGCCAGTAGTACTCAACTCCTGACTAGCGTCCACAATGAGCAGTTCTTC.

This chain joins TRBV6-6 and TRBJ1-6, with 7 bases lining up with TRBD1. Losses at the gene ends were 7 bases for V and 5 bases for J; bases not matched to a gene: 8. This CDR3 region has 15 residues. Germline V CDR1 and CDR2: MNHNY, SVGAGI (reference sequence). The CDR3 nucleotides read TGTGCCAGCACCCTGGACAGGTTGGATAATTCACCCCTCCACTTT. Translated, it gives CASTLDRLDNSPLHF.

J is TRBJ1-5 and V is TRBV18; tentatively, D is TRBD1 (5 bases). The CDR3 runs 16 residues. Germline-derived CDR1 and CDR2 are KGHSH and LQKENI. V dropped 6 bases and J dropped 6 bases, with 21 bases sitting between them. In DNA form, the CDR3 reads TGTGCCAGCTCTCCCCGGGGCGCGACAACTGGTCAGCCCCAGCATTTT. Protein sequence: CASSPRGATTGQPQHF.

V is TRBV5-1 and J is TRBJ1-4; D is unresolved. Germline values: CDR1 SGHRS, CDR2 YFSETQ. The CDR3 runs to 11 residues. V was shortened by 4 bases and J by 8 bases, with 6 bases between the two germline ends. The CDR3 sequence: CASSSDEKLFF. The CDR3 nucleotides are TGCGCCAGCAGCAGTGACGAAAAACTGTTTTTT. Combining the CDR3 with reference TRBV5-1 and TRBJ1-4 gives the whole variable domain KAGVTQTPRYLIKTRGQQVTLSCSPISGHRSVSWYQQTPGQGLQFLFEYFSETQRNKGNFPGRFSGRQFSNSRSEMNVSTLELGDSALYLCASSSDEKLFFGSGTQLSVL.

This clone turned up a few times. The chain has TRBV28 and TRBJ1-5, with a tentative D call TRBD1 (6 bases). The CDR3 loop spans 16 amino acids. V lost 7 bases, J lost 2 bases, and 18 bases lay in between. CDR1 MDHEN and CDR2 SYDVKM come from the germline V gene. The CDR3 loop is CASNPGSGAGNQPQHF. DNA of the CDR3: TGTGCCAGCAATCCCGGGTCGGGGGCCGGCAATCAGCCCCAGCATTTT.

The chain couples TRBV5-1 to TRBJ2-3; 7 bases fit TRBD2. CDR3 length: 15 amino acids. Per germline, CDR1 SGHRS and CDR2 YFSETQ. After removal of 0 bases from V and 4 bases from J, the junction contained 5 bases not matched to a gene. The CDR3 loop is CASSLGGGSADTQYF. The CDR3 DNA reads TGCGCCAGCAGCTTGGGGGGCGGGAGCGCAGATACGCAGTATTTT.

The chain joins TRBV30 to TRBJ1-5; 7 bases align to TRBD1. The germline gives CDR1 GTSNPN, CDR2 SVGIG (reference sequence). CDR3 size: 13 residues. Trimming removed 8 bases from V and 2 bases from J; junction bases left unmatched: 6. The CDR3 DNA is TGTGCCGCTACTACAGGGGGCAATCAGCCCCAGCATTTT. It yields the protein CAATTGGNQPQHF.

This clone was counted once. The rearrangement joins TRBV5-5 to TRBJ2-1; no definite D call. Germline V gene sequence: CDR1 SGHKS, CDR2 YYEKEE (reference sequence). The CDR3 loop spans 13 amino acids. V lost 5 bases to trimming and J lost 4 bases, with 10 bases between them. The CDR3 loop is CASRGRIYNEQFF. CDR3 coding DNA: TGTGCCAGCAGGGGTCGGATTTACAATGAGCAGTTCTTC.

The CDR3 DNA sequence: TGTGCCAGCAGATACCCCGGGACAGGAGTGCTGGGCGAGCAGTACTTC. It is translated as CASRYPGTGVLGEQYF. The gene calls are TRBV28 and TRBJ2-7, with TRBD1 matching over 8 bases. The CDR3 covers 16 residues. The trim removed 6 bases at V and 6 bases at J, leaving 16 bases unmatched. Per the germline V gene, CDR1 is MDHEN and CDR2 is SYDVKM.